A single sample gave rise to the 23 T cell receptor beta chains below, sequenced in a study of T cell responses to AZD1222 COVID-19 vaccine. Repertoires were generated with immunoSEQ multiplex PCR, while TCRdb's copy carries only in-frame clones and drops some. This sample yields 130,000 or so clones, of which approximately 95% are seen a single time; less than 0.95% belongs to the top ten. The sequences come from peripheral blood, collected on day 0 of MenACWY control vaccination. These receptors came from an adult in good health.

The V and J genes are TRBV5-6 and TRBJ1-3, with D tentatively TRBD1 (5 bases). Germline V gives CDR1 SGHDT, CDR2 YYEEEE. Trimming shortened V by 0 bases and J by 1 base, and 8 bases separated the two germline ends. The length of the CDR3 is 15 residues. The CDR3 nucleotides read TGTGCCAGCAGCTTGGGGGCAGGGTCTGGAAACACCATATATTTT. This codes for CASSLGAGSGNTIYF.

The chain has TRBV4-2 and TRBJ2-1; TRBD2 matches 7 bases. J lost 9 bases, V lost 3 bases, and 2 bases had no gene match. The CDR3 extends over 12 amino acids. Looked up from germline, CDR1 is LGHNA and CDR2 is YNFKEQ. Here the CDR3 reads CASSHGRSEQFF. CDR3 nucleotide sequence: TGTGCCAGCAGCCACGGGAGGAGTGAGCAGTTCTTC.

The chain carries TRBV18 and TRBJ1-2, with TRBD1 matching over 8 bases. Trimming cost V 3 bases and J 3 bases; bases outside gene matches: 6. The CDR3 has 15 residues. Germline V gives CDR1 KGHSH, CDR2 LQKENI. In DNA form, the CDR3 reads TGTGCCAGCTCACCGTCGACAGGGGCCGACTATGGCTACACCTTC. This sequence encodes CASSPSTGADYGYTF.

In nucleotides, the CDR3 is TGCGCCAGCAGCTTGCAAACCCAAACCAGATTGACAGGGACTTCCTACGAGCAGTACTTC. As protein: CASSLQTQTRLTGTSYEQYF. The J gene is TRBJ2-7, the V gene TRBV5-1; TRBD1 might be the D (7 bases). V was cut by 1 base and J by 1 base, with 27 bases left in between. Per germline, CDR1 SGHRS and CDR2 YFSETQ. The CDR3 spans 20 residues.

This rearrangement joins TRBV9 to TRBJ2-3, with TRBD2 identical over 7 bases. This CDR3 is built from 16 residues. CDR1 is SGDLS, CDR2 YYNGEE, per germline. The V and J ends lost 0 bases and 5 bases, in that order; junction bases with no gene match: 9. The CDR3 DNA is TGTGCCAGCAGCGTAGGCATTTGGGAGGGATTAGATACGCAGTATTTT. Amino acids: CASSVGIWEGLDTQYF.

This rearrangement joins TRBV5-1 to TRBJ1-6; possibly TRBD1 for D (6 bases). The V and J ends lost 3 bases and 6 bases respectively, with 19 bases between them. Germline V gives CDR1 SGHRS, CDR2 YFSETQ. The CDR3 length is 17 residues. CDR3 amino acids: CASSYEPAGTPNSPLHF. CDR3 bases: TGCGCCAGCAGCTACGAGCCCGCCGGGACACCTAATTCACCCCTCCACTTT.

The gene calls are TRBV30 and TRBJ1-1, with D uncertain. The V gene's germline CDR1 is GTSNPN and CDR2 SVGIG (reference sequence). CDR3 length: 14 amino acids. The ends were cut back, 3 bases at V and 5 bases at J, with 16 bases in the middle. Written as DNA, the CDR3 is TGTGCCTGGAGGGCCGCCGTAAGAATGACTGAAGCTTTCTTT. Translation: CAWRAAVRMTEAFF.

The chain joins TRBV7-2 to TRBJ2-3; D remains unclear. V lost 5 bases to trimming and J lost 1 base, with 13 bases between them. This CDR3 region has 15 residues. The germline gives CDR1 SGHTA, CDR2 FQGNSA. For the CDR3, the DNA is TGTGCCAGCAGCCGTTTTCCGCGTGGCACAGATACGCAGTATTTT. Translating it yields CASSRFPRGTDTQYF.

The chain couples TRBV9 to TRBJ1-6; D is undetermined. V lost 4 bases and J 7 bases, leaving 15 bases between the germline ends. The CDR3 has 15 residues. Germline CDR1 reads SGDLS; CDR2 reads YYNGEE. The CDR3 spells CASSRSGRENSPLHF. The CDR3 coding sequence is TGTGCCAGCAGCAGATCCGGACGGGAAAATTCACCCCTCCACTTT.

The J gene is TRBJ1-3, the V gene TRBV28, with D possibly matching TRBD1 (5 bases). CDR3 length equals 17 residues. Trimming removed 7 bases at V and 0 bases at J, with 19 bases between. CDR1 MDHEN and CDR2 SYDVKM come from the germline V gene. The CDR3, as DNA: TGTGCCAGCACCCATTGGCAGGGTCGGGGCTCTGGAAACACCATATATTTT. It specifies CASTHWQGRGSGNTIYF.

This sequence joins TRBV30 and TRBJ1-1; 8 bases line up with TRBD1. Trimming took 0 bases from V and 2 from J; bases not matched to a gene: 14. CDR3 length: 18 amino acids. Germline CDR1 and CDR2: GTSNPN and SVGIG (reference sequence). The CDR3 region has the DNA TGTGCCTGGAGTGTTATAGGACAGGGTAGTGGGAAAAACACTGAAGCTTTCTTT. This sequence encodes CAWSVIGQGSGKNTEAFF.

The rearrangement links TRBV24-1 to TRBJ2-7; no clear D gene. Trimming left V 3 bases short and J 7 bases short, with 12 bases between. The CDR3 runs 13 residues. Looked up from germline, CDR1 is KGHDR and CDR2 is SFDVKD. As DNA, the CDR3 is TGTGCCACCAGTGATGGACGGCAGGAGGAGCAGTACTTC. Protein product: CATSDGRQEEQYF.

V is TRBV25-1 and J is TRBJ2-2, with D possibly being TRBD1 or TRBD2 (5 bases each). The germline CDR1 and CDR2 sequences are MGHDK and SYGVNS. The CDR3 is 18 residues long. The V gene lost 2 bases and the J gene lost 1 base, with 17 bases spanning the gap. CDR3 bases: TGTGCCAGCAGTGAACCTCGGGCCGGGACCGTGAACACCGGGGAGCTGTTTTTT. Amino acids: CASSEPRAGTVNTGELFF.

CDR3 nucleotides: TGTGCCATCAGTGCCGCGGGGGGACAAGAGACCCAGTACTTC. It translates to CAISAAGGQETQYF. The rearrangement links TRBV10-3 to TRBJ2-5; 8 bases fit TRBD2. V trimming: 4 bases; J trimming: 2 bases; junction bases outside the gene matches: 3. The germline V gene has CDR1 ENHRY and CDR2 SYGVKD. The CDR3 consists of 14 residues.

The V and J genes are TRBV24-1 and TRBJ1-4; 7 bases match TRBD1. CDR3 length: 14 residues. The germline V gene has CDR1 KGHDR and CDR2 SFDVKD. V was pared by 3 bases and J by 8 bases, with 5 bases of the junction left unmatched. CDR3 region: CATSDAKTGEKLFF. In DNA, the CDR3 is TGTGCCACCAGTGATGCTAAGACAGGGGAAAAACTGTTTTTT.

The chain recombines TRBV2 with TRBJ1-5; D is unclear. CDR3 length equals 14 residues. V lost 5 bases to trimming and J lost 0 bases, with 8 bases between them. Germline-derived CDR1 and CDR2 are SNHLY and FYNNEI. The CDR3 is CASSQLYSNQPQHF. CDR3 DNA sequence: TGTGCCAGCAGTCAACTGTATAGCAATCAGCCCCAGCATTTT.

The sample holds one count of this clone. The J gene is TRBJ2-2, the V gene TRBV4-3; 10 nucleotides line up with TRBD2. Germline V CDR1 and CDR2: LGHNA, YSLEER. J gave up 5 bases and V 1 base, and 10 bases lay outside the gene matches. This CDR3 is built from 18 residues. In DNA form, the CDR3 reads TGCGCCAGCAGCCAAGTAACCAGCGGGGGGGTGAGAACCGGGGAGCTGTTTTTT. The encoded protein is CASSQVTSGGVRTGELFF.

J is TRBJ1-4 and V is TRBV27; D perhaps matches TRBD1 (6 bases). Per the germline V gene, CDR1 is MNHEY and CDR2 is SMNVEV (reference sequence). V was clipped by 4 bases and J by 7 bases, with 13 bases between them. CDR3 length: 14 residues. DNA for the CDR3: TGTGCCAGCAGTTCAGTTCTAGGGGGTGAAAAACTGTTTTTT. It specifies CASSSVLGGEKLFF.

The chain is built from TRBV29-1 and TRBJ1-3; the D is unclear. Between the trimmed V and J ends, which lost 7 bases and 2 bases, there was a span of 3 bases. CDR1 is SQVTM and CDR2 is ANQGSEA in the germline V gene. This CDR3 has 10 residues. Here the CDR3 DNA reads TGCAGCGCCGCTGGAAACACCATATATTTT. It yields the protein CSAAGNTIYF.

The chain carries TRBV27 and TRBJ1-2, with D possibly matching TRBD1 (5 bases). CDR3 length: 15 residues. Trimming shortened V by 5 bases and J by 4 bases, and 17 bases separated the two germline ends. The germline CDR1 and CDR2 sequences are MNHEY and SMNVEV (reference sequence). The CDR3 bases are TGTGCCAGCAGTACTCAGGGAACTTCGTCCTATGGCTACACCTTC. Protein: CASSTQGTSSYGYTF.

The J gene is TRBJ1-1, the V gene TRBV6-5; D is uncertain. Germline values: CDR1 MNHEY, CDR2 SVGAGI. This CDR3 is built from 13 residues. V lost 2 bases to trimming and J lost 2 bases, with 6 bases between them. The CDR3 region is CASSYPSNTEAFF. The CDR3 DNA is TGTGCCAGCAGTTACCCCAGTAACACTGAAGCTTTCTTT.

The chain is built from TRBV7-2 and TRBJ2-7, with TRBD1 matching 7 bases. The CDR3 has 14 residues. Germline assignment: CDR1 SGHTA and CDR2 FQGNSA. With V trimmed by 0 bases and J by 6 bases, 5 bases remained unmatched. The CDR3 nucleotides are TGTGCCAGCAGCTTAGCGCGACAGGGCCCCGAGCAGTACTTC. Its translation: CASSLARQGPEQYF.

This rearrangement joins TRBV5-1 to TRBJ2-7; possibly TRBD1 for D (6 bases). Trimming took 0 bases from V and 0 from J, leaving 16 bases between them. The CDR3 sequence is 17 residues long. The germline V gene has CDR1 SGHRS and CDR2 YFSETQ. This chain's CDR3 is CASSLGVGTMNSYEQYF. CDR3 in DNA: TGCGCCAGCAGCTTGGGGGTTGGGACAATGAACTCCTACGAGCAGTACTTC.